Sequencing of this T cell receptor beta chain was carried out in a study of tumor and adjacent non-tumor tissue in lung cancer. The wider study: There were 11 to 12 adenocarcinoma, 2 squamous cell carcinoma and 1 small cell lung cancer cases. Stage I to III disease affected roughly 10 men and roughly five women aged about 31 to 80. The study's findings and limits: In normal lung, the top 100 clones were significantly more dominant than in tumor. Tumor TCR diversity, when higher, was linked to shorter survival.

A modified ARM-PCR protocol with three rounds of nested PCR amplified TCRbeta. MiXCR, applied by TCRdb to the multiplex PCR reads, yields one record per CDR3 protein. The repertoire has tens of thousands of distinct CDR3 sequences, around two thirds of them found once; the top ten carry 25% to 35%. No cell sorting was done before RNA was extracted from the tissue. Distant lung tissue was collected more than 3 cm away from the tumor edge. V gave up 4 bases and J gave up 4 bases; unmatched junction bases: 1. Germline-derived CDR1 and CDR2 are SGHDN and FVKESK. CDR3 length: 14 amino acids. As for this clonotype: Its matching antigen is unknown. Given a much more abundant clone one base away, this may be a read error. This likely comes from a read error, as the CDR3 has no conserved phenylalanine or tryptophan at its end.

Input material: distant non-tumor lung tissue. The sequence came from a woman aged 45-59 years with non-small cell lung cancer. V and J are TRBV14 and TRBJ2-1; 10 nucleotides agree with TRBD2. The CDR3 is CASSPSGSYNEQFL. The CDR3 bases are TGTGCCAGCAGCCCTAGCGGGAGTTACAATGAGCAGTTCCTC.